The 8 T cell receptor beta chains in this list originate from one sample, sequenced in a study of identical twins. One entry per CDR3 protein results from TCRdb running MiXCR on the 5' RACE reads. The sample includes 1.5 million to 2 million distinct CDR3 sequences, around 33% of them seen just once. Sequenced material: cord blood. These receptor sequences come from a newborn girl in good health.

In this sample, this clonotype turned up a few times. The chain uses TRBV20-1 and TRBJ2-1, with D hard to call. The CDR3 length is 11 residues. Per germline, CDR1 DFQATT and CDR2 SNEGSKA (reference sequence). Trimming left V 1 base short and J 6 bases short, with 4 bases between. CDR3 residues: CSARVSNEQFF. The CDR3 nucleotides are TGCAGTGCTAGAGTTAGCAATGAGCAGTTCTTC.

This clonotype occurred many times. The chain combines TRBV6-6 with TRBJ2-7; D gene unclear. The germline V and J ends were trimmed by 2 bases and 0 bases, with 8 bases remaining between them. The CDR3 is 14 amino acids. Germline V gene sequence: CDR1 MNHNY, CDR2 SVGAGI (reference sequence). CDR3 sequence: CASSYAGSSYEQYF. The CDR3 DNA reads TGTGCCAGCAGTTACGCAGGAAGCTCCTACGAGCAGTACTTC.

This clonotype came up a few times. The chain recombines TRBV20-1 with TRBJ2-2; D is unclear. This CDR3 spans 14 amino acids. Trimming removed 0 bases from V and 1 base from J, with 6 bases in between. CDR1 DFQATT and CDR2 SNEGSKA come from the germline V gene (reference sequence). CDR3 protein: CSARDMRNTGELFF. DNA of the CDR3: TGCAGTGCTAGAGATATGAGGAACACCGGGGAGCTGTTTTTT.

The CDR3 sequence is CASSKGTSAYEQYF. DNA for the CDR3: TGTGCCAGCAGCAAAGGGACTAGCGCCTACGAGCAGTACTTC. The chain is built from TRBV21-1 and TRBJ2-7; TRBD2, the D gene given by the table, was not confirmed from the DNA. TRBV21-1 is a pseudogene segment. The CDR3 is made up of 14 amino acids.

The chain joins TRBV15 to TRBJ2-2, with TRBD1 as a possible D gene (6 bases). Trimming removed 8 bases from V and 7 bases from J, with 17 bases in between. This CDR3 contains 14 residues. Germline V CDR1 and CDR2: LNHNV, YYDKDF (reference sequence). The CDR3 DNA reads as TGTGCCACCGAACAGGGTAGAGAACTCGGGGAGCTGTTTTTT. Its translation: CATEQGRELGELFF.

A note on this clonotype: A single base separates this from a much larger clone, so it may be a read error. This chain uses TRBV12-3 or TRBV12-4 with TRBJ2-5, with a possible D match to TRBD2 (5 bases). V lost 4 bases and J lost 5, with 5 bases in between. This CDR3 spans 11 amino acids. DNA for the CDR3: TGTGCCAGCAGTTGGAGGGAGACCCAGTACTTC. This translates into CASSWRETQYF.

The rearrangement joins TRBV27 to TRBJ1-6; D ambiguous. This CDR3 is 15 amino acids long. Trimming removed 3 bases at V and 0 bases at J, with 6 bases between. CDR1 is MNHEY and CDR2 is SMNVEV in the germline V gene (reference sequence). DNA for the CDR3: TGTGCCAGCAGTTTCGACCTCTCCTATAATTCACCCCTCCACTTT. Protein: CASSFDLSYNSPLHF.

This rearrangement joins TRBV7-2 to TRBJ2-4, with TRBD2 identical over 7 bases. Near its end, the DNA agrees better with TRBJ2-7, so the J call may be wrong. This CDR3 comprises 13 residues. Germline CDR1 reads SGHTA; CDR2 reads FQGNSA. The chain's CDR3 is CASSLVGRYEQYF. In DNA, the CDR3 is TGTGCCAGCAGCCTAGTCGGGAGGTACGAGCAGTACTTC.